This TCR beta chain was recorded in a study of blood T cell repertoires in COVID-19. Study details: There were acute and convalescent COVID-19 samples, and they came from the United States, Italy and Spain. The analysed material was cDNA or gDNA that came from T cells, B-cell-depleted T cells, or PBMCs.

In the study's own analysis: Estimation of nucleated cell counts was performed using reference gene primer amplification. Assay: immunoSEQ multiplex PCR; the TCRdb copy retains only in-frame clones and omits some. The DNA gave D and trimming, while V, J and clone size come from that table. The table lists some 170,000 clones, about nine tenths of them singletons. This TCR was sampled from a man between 60 and 75 years old with active or convalescent COVID-19. Sequencing was done on a sample of peripheral blood.

The CDR3 nucleotides are TGTGCCAGCAGCCGCCAGACTAGCGCAAGTTACAATGAGCAGTTCTTC. This translates into CASSRQTSASYNEQFF. V gene TRBV4-2 combines with J gene TRBJ2-1; the match to TRBD2 covers 8 bases. The V segment lost 4 bases and the J segment 4 bases; nucleotides outside the gene matches: 9. CDR1 is LGHNA, CDR2 YNFKEQ, per germline. There are 16 residues in the CDR3.